These 27 T cell receptor beta chains were sequenced from one sample in a study of shared clonotypes between healthy human individuals. Sequencing used immunoSEQ multiplex PCR; TCRdb keeps in-frame clones, though not all of them. The repertoire has millions of clones, 85% to 95% of them found once; the top ten carry 0.39%. Input material: naive CD4+ T cells from PBMCs. Subset defined: CD45RA+ positively selected. The receptors shown here come from a man aged 18 to 30 in good health. Some clones in this sample may be carry-over from other donors' samples.

This chain connects TRBV28 to TRBJ2-7; TRBD1 matches at 7 bases. From germline, CDR1 is MDHEN and CDR2 SYDVKM. Trimming took 7 bases from V and 0 from J; bases not matched to a gene: 9. The CDR3 has 15 residues. CDR3 amino acids: CASNSGQRSSYEQYF. CDR3 DNA: TGTGCCAGCAACTCGGGACAGAGGAGCTCCTACGAGCAGTACTTC.

This chain joins TRBV2 and TRBJ2-1; the match to TRBD2 covers 12 bases. CDR3 size: 15 residues. Losses at the gene ends were 5 bases for V and 10 bases for J; bases not matched to a gene: 9. CDR1 SNHLY and CDR2 FYNNEI come from the germline V gene. The CDR3 here is CASSLTSGSPGEQFF. The CDR3, as DNA: TGTGCCAGCAGTTTGACTAGCGGGAGCCCCGGGGAGCAGTTCTTC.

The rearrangement joins TRBV5-5 to TRBJ2-3; D ambiguous. Germline lookup yields CDR1 SGHKS and CDR2 YYEKEE (reference sequence). The CDR3 loop spans 13 amino acids. V lost 0 bases, J lost 4 bases, and 6 bases lay in between. The CDR3 DNA reads TGTGCCAGCAGCTTGGGGTTTCCAGATACGCAGTATTTT. This gives the protein CASSLGFPDTQYF.

V is TRBV5-1 and J is TRBJ2-1, with a tentative D call TRBD1 (6 bases). CDR1 SGHRS and CDR2 YFSETQ come from the germline V gene. The V gene lost 3 bases and the J gene lost 5 bases, with 15 bases spanning the gap. The CDR3 runs to 15 residues. For the CDR3, the DNA is TGCGCCAGCAGCTCAGGGGTAGGGTTTAACAATGAGCAGTTCTTC. Translating gives CASSSGVGFNNEQFF.

The J gene is TRBJ2-7, the V gene TRBV18; 12 bases map to TRBD2. V was clipped by 4 bases and J by 0 bases; unmatched bases: 1. The CDR3 length is 15 residues. In germline, CDR1 is KGHSH, CDR2 LQKENI. The CDR3, as DNA: TGTGCCAGCTCACTGACTAGCGGGAGCTCCTACGAGCAGTACTTC. As protein: CASSLTSGSSYEQYF.

This chain uses TRBV28 with TRBJ2-7; D is unresolved. Germline loops: CDR1 MDHEN, CDR2 SYDVKM. V was clipped by 3 bases and J by 3 bases, with 6 bases between them. The CDR3 runs to 12 residues. DNA of the CDR3: TGTGCCAGCAGTTTCCCACGCTACGAGCAGTACTTC. Residues: CASSFPRYEQYF.

The chain combines TRBV7-9 with TRBJ2-3; D perhaps matches TRBD2 (5 bases). Per germline, CDR1 SEHNR and CDR2 FQNEAQ (reference sequence). The V gene lost 0 bases and the J gene lost 2 bases, with 18 bases spanning the gap. This CDR3 is built from 18 residues. The CDR3 loop is CASSLALLSGAITDTQYF. The DNA of the CDR3 is TGTGCCAGCAGCTTAGCTCTCTTAAGCGGAGCGATCACAGATACGCAGTATTTT.

The V gene is TRBV6-5, the J gene TRBJ2-7; D tentatively reads TRBD1 or TRBD2 (5 bases each). CDR3 length equals 13 residues. Germline values: CDR1 MNHEY, CDR2 SVGAGI. V lost 0 bases and J lost 6, with 9 bases in between. The CDR3 DNA reads as TGTGCCAGCAGTTACTCTAGTGGGGGCGAGCAGTACTTC. Amino acid sequence: CASSYSSGGEQYF.

This clone was counted once. The chain has TRBV19 and TRBJ2-1, with no clear D. The CDR3 loop spans 16 amino acids. Germline assignment: CDR1 LNHDA and CDR2 SQIVND (reference sequence). The V end was cut by 0 bases, the J end by 2 bases, with 11 bases between. Here the CDR3 reads CASSIDTSTTYNEQFF. As DNA, the CDR3 is TGTGCCAGTAGTATAGATACGAGTACTACCTACAATGAGCAGTTCTTC. Together with reference TRBV19 and TRBJ2-1, the CDR3 gives the full variable domain: DGGITQSPKYLFRKEGQNVTLSCEQNLNHDAMYWYRQDPGQGLRLIYYSQIVNDFQKGDIAEGYSVSREKKESFPLTVTSAQKNPTAFYLCASSIDTSTTYNEQFFGPGTRLTVL.

The V gene is TRBV19, the J gene TRBJ2-6; the match to TRBD2 covers 7 bases. Trimming removed 3 bases from V and 0 bases from J; junction bases left unmatched: 5. This CDR3 has 17 amino acids. Germline V CDR1 and CDR2: LNHDA, SQIVND (reference sequence). The CDR3 DNA reads TGTGCCAGTAGTATTCGGGGGGAGAGCTCTGGGGCCAACGTCCTGACTTTC. It specifies CASSIRGESSGANVLTF.

The chain is built from TRBV27 and TRBJ2-7; D may be TRBD2 (6 bases). Germline V lookup: CDR1 MNHEY, CDR2 SMNVEV (reference sequence). Trimming shortened V by 3 bases and J by 6 bases, and 9 bases separated the two germline ends. This CDR3 has 12 amino acids. The CDR3 protein is CASSFWRGEQYF. CDR3 bases: TGTGCCAGCAGTTTCTGGCGGGGCGAGCAGTACTTC.

V usage is TRBV14 and J usage is TRBJ1-4, with TRBD1 as a possible D gene (5 bases). The V end lost 4 bases, the J end lost 10 bases, and 22 bases lay between the germline ends. Germline V gives CDR1 SGHDN, CDR2 FVKESK. The CDR3 is made up of 16 amino acids. As DNA, the CDR3 is TGTGCCAGCAGCCGAAGATTGAGGGACCCCTCTGGAAAACTGTTTTTT. It codes for CASSRRLRDPSGKLFF.

About this clone: Other DNA sequences from this sample encode an identical CDR3 as well. CDR3 sequence reads: CASSWDSQETQYF. The CDR3 coding sequence is TGCGCCAGCAGCTGGGACTCCCAGGAGACCCAGTACTTC. The chain has TRBV5-1 and TRBJ2-5, with D maybe TRBD2 (6 bases). CDR1 and CDR2 from the germline V gene are SGHRS and YFSETQ. Trimming shortened V by 3 bases and J by 5 bases, and 11 bases separated the two germline ends. The CDR3 is 13 residues long.

The rearrangement joins TRBV19 to TRBJ1-3; perhaps TRBD1 as D (6 bases). The length of the CDR3 is 15 residues. The V end lost 4 bases, the J end lost 0 bases, and 10 bases lay between the germline ends. The germline V gene has CDR1 LNHDA and CDR2 SQIVND (reference sequence). CDR3 DNA: TGTGCCAGTAGTACGGGGGCCAGCTCTGGAAACACCATATATTTT. Encoded protein: CASSTGASSGNTIYF.

J is TRBJ2-3 and V is TRBV7-3; D might be TRBD1 or TRBD2, each matching 5 bases. The V end lost 3 bases, the J end lost 4 bases, and 11 bases lay between the germline ends. The CDR3 totals 14 residues. Germline loops: CDR1 SGHTA, CDR2 FQGTGA. For the CDR3, the DNA is TGTGCCAGCAGCTTGTCAGGGACGGCAGATACGCAGTATTTT. It encodes CASSLSGTADTQYF.

About this clone itself: The sample contains more than one DNA sequence encoding this CDR3. V gene TRBV5-6 combines with J gene TRBJ2-7, with D hard to call. The CDR3 runs to 13 residues. The V end lost 1 base, the J end lost 0 bases, and 5 bases lay between the germline ends. Germline V gives CDR1 SGHDT, CDR2 YYEEEE. The CDR3 spells CASSLQSSYEQYF. The CDR3 region has the DNA TGTGCCAGCAGCTTGCAGAGCTCCTACGAGCAGTACTTC.

The CDR3 bases are TGTGCCAGCAGTTCGATGCCCAGGGAACAGGAGACCCAGTACTTC. Its protein is CASSSMPREQETQYF. This chain joins TRBV27 and TRBJ2-5; perhaps TRBD1 as D (5 bases). Germline CDR1 MNHEY, CDR2 SMNVEV (reference sequence). CDR3 size: 15 residues. Trimming shortened V by 4 bases and J by 5 bases, and 17 bases separated the two germline ends.

Note on this clone: Other nucleotide sequences from this sample produce the same CDR3. This sequence joins TRBV9 and TRBJ2-7, with D uncertain. V was trimmed by 0 bases and J by 0 bases, leaving 7 bases between them. The CDR3 has 14 residues. Per germline, CDR1 SGDLS and CDR2 YYNGEE. The CDR3 bases are TGTGCCAGCAGCGTAGGGCAGTACTCCTACGAGCAGTACTTC. As protein: CASSVGQYSYEQYF.

This chain links TRBV28 with TRBJ2-1; 7 positions agree with TRBD2. Trimming cost V 6 bases and J 8 bases; bases outside gene matches: 7. Per the germline V gene, CDR1 is MDHEN and CDR2 is SYDVKM. The CDR3 length is 13 residues. The CDR3 DNA reads TGTGCCAGCAGGTTAACCGCGGGAGATGAGCAGTTCTTC. As protein: CASRLTAGDEQFF.

CDR3 bases: TGTGCCAGCAGCGTAGCATCCGGACTAGCGGGGCCCTACGAGCAGTACTTC. It codes for CASSVASGLAGPYEQYF. This chain joins TRBV9 and TRBJ2-7; 12 bases match TRBD2. This CDR3 contains 17 residues. Per germline, CDR1 SGDLS and CDR2 YYNGEE. The V gene end was trimmed by 0 bases and the J gene end by 2 bases; junction bases not matched to a gene: 6.

The V and J genes are TRBV7-8 and TRBJ1-2, with D unresolved. CDR3 size: 14 residues. Germline CDR1 reads SGHVS; CDR2 reads FQNEAQ. V shed 5 bases and J shed 8 bases, with 18 bases lying between them. CDR3 nucleotides: TGTGCCAGCAGCACCTTGACCCGATTAGGGGGCTACACCTTC. This translates into CASSTLTRLGGYTF.

As to this clone: The junction and the germline gene differ at one end; a read error may be behind it. The V gene is TRBV12-5, the J gene TRBJ2-2; no clear D. Germline V lookup: CDR1 LGHNT, CDR2 FRNRAP. The length of the CDR3 is 11 residues. CDR3: CCLSNTGELFF. CDR3 sequence (DNA): TGCTGTCTTTCGAACACCGGGGAGCTGTTTTTT.

This clone has a single count. The rearrangement links TRBV11-3 to TRBJ2-1; D not certain. V lost 0 bases and J 8 bases, leaving 11 bases between the germline ends. Germline V gene data show CDR1 as SGHNT and CDR2 as YENEEA. CDR3 size: 14 residues. The CDR3 sequence is CASSLDRLAHEQFF. CDR3 sequence (DNA): TGTGCCAGCAGCTTAGATAGGCTTGCCCATGAGCAGTTCTTC.

V gene TRBV30 combines with J gene TRBJ2-3, with a tentative D call TRBD1 (5 bases). This CDR3 is 14 amino acids long. V lost 5 bases, J lost 1 base, and 13 bases lay in between. Germline CDR1 GTSNPN, CDR2 SVGIG (reference sequence). DNA of the CDR3: TGTGCCTGGGAACCAGGGCCTCGCACAGATACGCAGTATTTT. Translation: CAWEPGPRTDTQYF.

A word on this clone: Other DNA sequences in this sample translate to the same CDR3. The chain couples TRBV11-3 to TRBJ2-2; the D is unclear. This CDR3 region has 13 residues. V lost 1 base, J lost 5 bases, and 5 bases lay in between. CDR1 and CDR2 from the germline V gene are SGHNT and YENEEA. The chain's CDR3 is CASSLGRTGELFF. For the CDR3, the DNA is TGTGCCAGCAGCTTAGGCCGGACCGGGGAGCTGTTTTTT.

This chain uses TRBV10-3 with TRBJ1-1; weak D call: TRBD1 (5 bases). V lost 0 bases and J lost 11, with 19 bases in between. CDR3 length equals 15 residues. Germline-derived CDR1 and CDR2 are ENHRY and SYGVKD. CDR3 protein: CAISESPGPKGTAFF. The CDR3 DNA is TGTGCCATCAGTGAGTCGCCGGGACCCAAGGGGACCGCTTTCTTT.

This clone was found once. V is TRBV7-2 and J is TRBJ2-5, with TRBD2 matching over 11 bases. From germline, CDR1 is SGHTA and CDR2 FQGNSA. The CDR3 contains 16 residues. J was trimmed by 4 bases and V by 5 bases; bases with no gene match: 9. CDR3 amino acids: CASSSIAGGPGETQYF. As DNA, the CDR3 is TGTGCCAGCAGCAGCATAGCGGGAGGGCCTGGAGAGACCCAGTACTTC.